Listed here is a single TCR beta chain. Its antigen is unidentified. This sample was taken from a study of T cell responses to AZD1222 COVID-19 vaccine. The overall study: Second doses were pooled across both intervals (about 4 or about 12 weeks).

General observations from the study: Nearly half of the spike-specific TCRs reportedly recognize variant regions that carry no mutations. Once two AZD1222 doses were given, Spike-specific TCR breadth and depth went up. It should be noted that donors were predominantly white British and more often female, and clonal diversity was possibly underestimated.

Sequencing used immunoSEQ multiplex PCR; TCRdb keeps in-frame clones, though not all of them. The sample lists 100,000 to 150,000 clones; roughly 90% were seen once. With 4 bases removed from V and 1 base from J, the gap between germline ends came to 13 bases. The germline CDR1 and CDR2 sequences are SGDLS and YYNGEE. This CDR3 has 15 residues. Material: peripheral blood, obtained on day 0 of AZD1222 vaccination. The rearrangement links TRBV9 to TRBJ2-3, with D hard to call. The sequence came from an adult in good health. CDR3 region: CASSPSGSGTDTQYF. For the CDR3, the DNA is TGTGCCAGCAGCCCTAGTGGCAGCGGCACAGATACGCAGTATTTT.